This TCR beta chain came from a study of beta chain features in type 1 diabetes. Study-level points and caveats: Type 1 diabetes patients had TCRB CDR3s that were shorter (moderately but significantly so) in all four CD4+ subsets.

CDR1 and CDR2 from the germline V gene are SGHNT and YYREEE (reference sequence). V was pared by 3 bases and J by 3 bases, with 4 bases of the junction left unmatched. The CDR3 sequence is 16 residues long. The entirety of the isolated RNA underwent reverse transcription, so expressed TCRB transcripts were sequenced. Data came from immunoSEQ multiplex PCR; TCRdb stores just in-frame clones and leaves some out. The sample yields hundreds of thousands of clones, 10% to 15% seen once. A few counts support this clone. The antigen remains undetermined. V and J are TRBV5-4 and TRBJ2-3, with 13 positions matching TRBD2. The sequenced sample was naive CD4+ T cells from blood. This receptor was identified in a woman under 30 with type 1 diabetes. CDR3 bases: TGTGCCAGCAGCTCCGGGACTAGCGGGGCGACAGATACGCAGTATTTT. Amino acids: CASSSGTSGATDTQYF.